What follows describes a single T cell receptor beta chain. Its antigen remains unknown. The record originates from a study of cytomegalovirus exposure and HLA in healthy donors. Amplification used 60 Vbeta primers and 13 Jbeta primers. Clones were sequenced by immunoSEQ multiplex PCR, and TCRdb holds only the in-frame ones, with some missing. The profile covers about 140,000 clones, with 70% to 80% appearing a single time and roughly 6.2% taken by the ten largest. Study conclusions and caveats: Evidence from a later analysis indicated that most CMV-associated TCR beta chains looked HLA-restricted. Association of 15,000 to 20,000 TCR beta sequences with HLA alleles was found at 0.05 false discovery rate in a later analysis. A later analysis reportedly found that, within productive TCRs, an Asian-associated ancestry cluster had fewer N-insertions than the mean observed across the roughly 690 donors. Most subjects had HLA-A and HLA-B alleles reportedly predicted accurately by TCR beta sequences.

This CDR3 region has 16 residues. Trimming pared 4 bases from V and 3 bases from J, leaving 13 bases between. Germline V CDR1 and CDR2: MGHRA, YSYEKL. The TCR originated in a woman aged 40 to 55 in good health and CMV-seropositive. This sequence joins TRBV4-1 and TRBJ2-6; D perhaps matches TRBD1 (5 bases). The sample was PBMCs. The CDR3 DNA reads TGCGCCAGCAGCCCGCGCAGGGAATTTGGGGCCAACGTCCTGACTTTC. Translation gives CASSPRREFGANVLTF.